A single TCR beta chain is shown here with its context. These data originate in a study of cytomegalovirus exposure and HLA in healthy donors. Per the germline V gene, CDR1 is SGDLS and CDR2 is YYNGEE. V was trimmed by 1 base and J by 2 bases, leaving 13 bases between them. The CDR3 runs to 15 residues. Primers for the PCR totalled 60 Vbeta and 13 Jbeta. Sequenced by immunoSEQ multiplex PCR; TCRdb stores in-frame clones only, minus some. The data hold 120,000 or so clones, with roughly 80% observed a single time. The sample comprised PBMCs. The chain recombines TRBV9 with TRBJ2-7; no firm D call. The sequence was collected from a female donor in good health and CMV-seronegative. Here the CDR3 DNA reads TGTGCCAGCAGCGTATCCTTGGCCAGTACCTACGAGCAGTACTTC. Protein: CASSVSLASTYEQYF.